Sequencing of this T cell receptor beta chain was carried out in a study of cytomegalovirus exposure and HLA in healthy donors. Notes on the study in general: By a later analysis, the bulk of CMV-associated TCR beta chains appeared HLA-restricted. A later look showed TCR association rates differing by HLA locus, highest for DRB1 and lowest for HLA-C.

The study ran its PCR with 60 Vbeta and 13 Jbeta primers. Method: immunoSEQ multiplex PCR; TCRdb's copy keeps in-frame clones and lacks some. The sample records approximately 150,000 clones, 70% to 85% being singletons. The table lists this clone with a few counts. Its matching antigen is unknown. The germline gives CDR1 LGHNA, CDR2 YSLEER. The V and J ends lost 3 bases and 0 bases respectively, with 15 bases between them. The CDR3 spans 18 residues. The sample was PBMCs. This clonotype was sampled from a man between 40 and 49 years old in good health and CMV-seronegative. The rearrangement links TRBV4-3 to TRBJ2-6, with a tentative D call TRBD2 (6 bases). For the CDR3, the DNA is TGCGCCAGCAGCCAGAATGGGCGGAGGGGCTCTGGGGCCAACGTCCTGACTTTC. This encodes CASSQNGRRGSGANVLTF.